The 10 T cell receptor beta chains below come from one sample, sequenced in a study of human T cells and chemical hapten exposure. TCRdb independently ran MiXCR on the RACE reads; one entry per CDR3 protein. Among tens of thousands of distinct CDR3 sequences listed, roughly a tenth were seen once. Described time point: pre-sensitization, week 0. This sample's treatment: therapeutic diphenylcyclopropenone sensitization with weekly scalp DPC. Here the sequenced sample was whole blood, taken in connection with sensitization to the hapten diphenylcyclopropenone (DPC). The receptors were gathered from a man aged 40-49 years with alopecia areata. Some clones in this sample may be carry-over from other donors' samples.

This clonotype was detected ten times or more. The gene calls are TRBV4-3 and TRBJ2-3; 11 bases fit TRBD2. Germline assignment: CDR1 LGHNA and CDR2 YSLEER. The CDR3 is 15 amino acids. Germline trimming cut 6 bases from V and 0 bases from J; bases unmatched to any gene: 2. The CDR3: CASSSGRASTDTQYF. CDR3 DNA: TGCGCCAGCAGTAGCGGGAGGGCTAGCACAGATACGCAGTATTTT.

This clonotype was seen at least ten times. The chain combines TRBV12-3 or TRBV12-4 with TRBJ2-7, with 8 bases matching TRBD1. There are 15 residues in the CDR3. J was trimmed by 4 bases and V by 6 bases; bases with no gene match: 11. CDR3 nucleotide sequence: TGTGCCAGCAGCTCCCCCCGGCAGGGGGCTTACGAGCAGTACTTC. Translation gives CASSSPRQGAYEQYF.

Turning to this clonotype: A much larger clone differs by one base, so this may be a read error. The chain links TRBV7-6 to TRBJ1-2; D call uncertain. The CDR3 has 14 residues. The germline V gene has CDR1 SGHVS and CDR2 FNYEAQ. The CDR3 DNA reads as TGTGTCAGCAGCTTAGATCCGGGAAACTATGGCTACACCTTC. It translates to CVSSLDPGNYGYTF.

V usage is TRBV7-2 and J usage is TRBJ2-1; the match to TRBD2 covers 10 bases. CDR3 size: 16 residues. The junction had 7 bases not matched to a gene; V was cut back by 2 bases and J by 6 bases. Germline V gene sequence: CDR1 SGHTA, CDR2 FQGNSA. CDR3 region: CASSLTSGRAANEQFF. DNA for the CDR3: TGTGCCAGCAGCTTAACGAGCGGGAGGGCCGCCAATGAGCAGTTCTTC.

The gene calls are TRBV6-1 and TRBJ2-7; D unresolved. CDR1 and CDR2 (germline): MNHNS, SASEGT. This CDR3 has 13 amino acids. V was clipped by 3 bases and J by 0 bases, with 6 bases between them. The CDR3 DNA sequence: TGTGCCAGCAGTGAGGAGAGCTCCTACGAGCAGTACTTC. Its translation: CASSEESSYEQYF.

This clonotype was recorded a few times. The chain employs TRBV7-8 and TRBJ1-4, with 12 bases aligning to TRBD1. In germline, CDR1 is SGHVS, CDR2 FQNEAQ. J gave up 2 bases and V 1 base, and 11 bases lay outside the gene matches. The CDR3 is made up of 20 amino acids. CDR3 nucleotides: TGTGCCAGCAGCTTAGAGTATCAGGGACAGGGGGCGTACACTAATGAAAAACTGTTTTTT. This translates into CASSLEYQGQGAYTNEKLFF.

This clonotype was detected many times. This chain links TRBV30 with TRBJ1-2; 7 nucleotides match TRBD1. V lost 1 base to trimming and J lost 3 bases; unmatched junction nucleotides: 2. This CDR3 is built from 13 residues. Germline-derived CDR1 and CDR2 are GTSNPN and SVGIG (reference sequence). The CDR3 here is CAWSDRGDYGYTF. The DNA of the CDR3 is TGTGCCTGGAGTGACAGGGGTGACTATGGCTACACCTTC.

This clonotype was seen repeatedly, ten times or more. The chain uses TRBV16 and TRBJ2-7; TRBD1 agrees at 8 bases. The CDR3 loop spans 15 amino acids. The V and J ends lost 2 bases and 0 bases, in that order; junction bases with no gene match: 3. Germline values: CDR1 KGHSY, CDR2 FQNENV. CDR3 in DNA: TGTGCCAGCAGCCAACGGGGGACAGGCTCCTACGAGCAGTACTTC. Amino acid sequence: CASSQRGTGSYEQYF.

This clonotype has a count of ten or more. The chain links TRBV19 to TRBJ2-1; 10 positions match TRBD2. V lost 7 bases to trimming and J lost 1 base; unmatched junction nucleotides: 4. Germline V gene lookup returns CDR1 LNHDA and CDR2 SQIVND (reference sequence). The CDR3 consists of 15 residues. In nucleotides, the CDR3 is TGTGCCAGTACCTTTAGCGGGAGGTCCTACAATGAGCAGTTCTTC. It translates to CASTFSGRSYNEQFF.

This clonotype was counted ten times or more. The chain combines TRBV20-1 with TRBJ2-5, with TRBD1 as a possible D gene (6 bases). The CDR3 spans 14 residues. Looked up from germline, CDR1 is DFQATT and CDR2 is SNEGSKA (reference sequence). V was cut by 3 bases and J by 4 bases, with 15 bases left in between. The CDR3 bases are TGCAGTGCTAGGTCTACAGGGTTTTTAGAGACCCAGTACTTC. Amino acids: CSARSTGFLETQYF.